The TCR beta chain described here comes from a study of blood T cell repertoires in COVID-19. Some clones are missing from TCRdb's copy, which holds only in-frame ones; the method was immunoSEQ multiplex PCR. The sample yields approximately 220,000 clones, roughly nine tenths seen once. Material for sequencing was peripheral blood. The TCR comes from a woman aged 50 to 65 with acute or convalescent COVID-19.

The CDR3 region has the DNA TGTGCCAGCAGTCCGACAGACGGGGGGCCACTCCGAGATACGCAGTATTTT. It specifies CASSPTDGGPLRDTQYF. The J gene is TRBJ2-3, the V gene TRBV6-6, with D tentatively TRBD2 (7 bases). The CDR3 length is 17 residues. Germline V gene lookup returns CDR1 MNHNY and CDR2 SVGAGI (reference sequence). V was cut by 5 bases and J by 5 bases, with 23 bases left in between.